Below, 12 T cell receptor beta chains from the same sample are listed, as sequenced in a study of cytomegalovirus exposure and HLA in healthy donors. TCRdb's table, derived via immunoSEQ multiplex PCR, lists solely in-frame clones and lacks some. This sample has some 120,000 clones; almost 90% occur once, and the top ten carry roughly 1.4%. Sequencing used PBMCs. The origin of the receptors is a man younger than 40 in good health and CMV-seronegative.

V and J are TRBV2 and TRBJ2-7, with D unclear. Trimming removed 0 bases at V and 8 bases at J, with 8 bases between. The CDR3 has 12 amino acids. Per the germline V gene, CDR1 is SNHLY and CDR2 is FYNNEI. In DNA, the CDR3 is TGTGCCAGCAGTGAAGCGCCGAGGCAGCAGTACTTC. Translation: CASSEAPRQQYF.

For the CDR3, the DNA is TGTGCCAGCAGCTTACGCGGGAGAGGCTACGAGCAGTACTTC. This sequence encodes CASSLRGRGYEQYF. The chain uses TRBV7-2 and TRBJ2-7, with 7 bases fitting TRBD2. With 2 bases clipped from V and 3 bases from J, the junction kept 4 bases outside the gene matches. Germline CDR1 and CDR2: SGHTA and FQGNSA. CDR3 length: 14 residues.

The chain recombines TRBV9 with TRBJ2-7, with D tentatively TRBD2 (6 bases). CDR3 size: 15 residues. The V gene's germline CDR1 is SGDLS and CDR2 YYNGEE. V was shortened by 0 bases and J by 3 bases, with 13 bases between the two germline ends. CDR3 DNA sequence: TGTGCCAGCAGCGTAGACGGGAGTCTAGGCTACGAGCAGTACTTC. Translating it yields CASSVDGSLGYEQYF. The variable domain in full, with the rest retrieved from reference TRBV9 and TRBJ2-7, is DSGVTQTPKHLITATGQRVTLRCSPRSGDLSVYWYQQSLDQGLQFLIQYYNGEERAKGNILERFSAQQFPDLHSELNLSSLELGDSALYFCASSVDGSLGYEQYFGPGTRLTVT.

The chain couples TRBV5-1 to TRBJ1-2; the match to TRBD1 covers 11 bases. The V gene's germline CDR1 is SGHRS and CDR2 YFSETQ. The CDR3 is 15 amino acids. V dropped 4 bases and J dropped 6; count of bases not matched to a gene: 8. Here the CDR3 reads CASSPGDRGKNGYTF. CDR3 bases: TGCGCCAGCAGCCCTGGGGACAGGGGGAAAAATGGCTACACCTTC.

The rearrangement joins TRBV30 to TRBJ2-3, with TRBD2 matching 7 bases. Germline loops: CDR1 GTSNPN, CDR2 SVGIG (reference sequence). The CDR3 is 14 residues long. This chain's CDR3 is CAGHLSGLTDTQYF. Written as DNA, the CDR3 is TGTGCTGGCCATTTATCGGGACTAACAGATACGCAGTATTTT.

The gene calls are TRBV30 and TRBJ1-4; 9 nucleotides match TRBD1. V gave up 0 bases and J gave up 7 bases; unmatched junction bases: 3. CDR3 length equals 14 residues. From germline, CDR1 is GTSNPN and CDR2 SVGIG (reference sequence). The CDR3 region has the DNA TGTGCCTGGAGTGTTGGACAGGGGAGTGAAAAACTGTTTTTT. Amino acid sequence: CAWSVGQGSEKLFF.

V usage is TRBV5-1 and J usage is TRBJ1-1; 7 bases fit TRBD1. This CDR3 spans 16 amino acids. V lost 4 bases and J lost 3; bases outside the gene matches: 12. CDR1 is SGHRS, CDR2 YFSETQ, per germline. The CDR3 protein is CASSPIPTGLDTEAFF. The CDR3 region has the DNA TGCGCCAGCAGCCCAATCCCGACAGGGCTTGACACTGAAGCTTTCTTT.

This chain uses TRBV6-5 with TRBJ2-7; TRBD1 might be the D (6 bases). V was shortened by 4 bases and J by 6 bases, with 13 bases between the two germline ends. This CDR3 has 13 amino acids. Germline CDR1 and CDR2: MNHEY and SVGAGI. The CDR3, as DNA: TGTGCCAGCAGTTTGGGGGCCTGGGGCGAGCAGTACTTC. It specifies CASSLGAWGEQYF.

This clone has more than one count but fewer than ten. V gene TRBV7-2 combines with J gene TRBJ1-2, with D possibly matching TRBD1 (5 bases). Germline lookup yields CDR1 SGHTA and CDR2 FQGNSA. V lost 1 base, J lost 4 bases, and 16 bases lay in between. The CDR3 loop spans 16 amino acids. In DNA form, the CDR3 reads TGTGCCAGCAGCTTAGTAGTGTCAGGGTCGGGCTATGGCTACACCTTC. This sequence encodes CASSLVVSGSGYGYTF.

The genes are TRBV27 and TRBJ2-2, with a weak D call TRBD2 (5 bases). Between the trimmed V and J ends, which lost 0 bases and 3 bases, there was a span of 11 bases. The CDR3 is 16 amino acids. The V gene's germline CDR1 is MNHEY and CDR2 SMNVEV (reference sequence). The CDR3 loop is CASSLSVGDYTGELFF. The CDR3 nucleotides read TGTGCCAGCAGTTTATCTGTGGGAGACTACACCGGGGAGCTGTTTTTT.

The chain carries TRBV10-1 and TRBJ2-3, with D possibly TRBD2 on 6 matching bases. This CDR3 is 16 amino acids long. Germline CDR1 WNHNN, CDR2 SYGVQD (reference sequence). With 2 bases removed from V and 1 base from J, the gap between germline ends came to 13 bases. The CDR3 here is CASSELREFGTDTQYF. The DNA for the CDR3 is TGCGCCAGCAGTGAGCTACGGGAGTTCGGCACAGATACGCAGTATTTT.

This chain joins TRBV25-1 and TRBJ2-3; a weak D match, TRBD1 (6 bases). The CDR3 is 16 amino acids. V gave up 0 bases and J gave up 0 bases, with 10 bases separating them. Germline lookup yields CDR1 MGHDK and CDR2 SYGVNS. CDR3 residues: CASSEYQGFSTDTQYF. CDR3 coding DNA: TGTGCCAGCAGTGAATATCAGGGGTTTAGCACAGATACGCAGTATTTT.